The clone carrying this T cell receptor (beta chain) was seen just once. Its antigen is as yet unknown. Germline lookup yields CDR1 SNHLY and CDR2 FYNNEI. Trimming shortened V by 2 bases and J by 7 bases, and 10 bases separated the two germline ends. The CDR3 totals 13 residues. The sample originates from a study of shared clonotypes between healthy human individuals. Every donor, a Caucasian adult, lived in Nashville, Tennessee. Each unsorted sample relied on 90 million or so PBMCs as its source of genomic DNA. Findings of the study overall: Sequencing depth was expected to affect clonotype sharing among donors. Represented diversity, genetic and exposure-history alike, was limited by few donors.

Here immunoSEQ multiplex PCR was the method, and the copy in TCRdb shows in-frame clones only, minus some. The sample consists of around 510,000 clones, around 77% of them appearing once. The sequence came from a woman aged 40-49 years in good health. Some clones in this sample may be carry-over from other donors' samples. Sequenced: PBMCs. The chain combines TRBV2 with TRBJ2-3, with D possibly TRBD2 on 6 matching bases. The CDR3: CASSERTIHTQYF. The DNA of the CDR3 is TGTGCCAGCAGTGAACGGACTATCCATACGCAGTATTTT.